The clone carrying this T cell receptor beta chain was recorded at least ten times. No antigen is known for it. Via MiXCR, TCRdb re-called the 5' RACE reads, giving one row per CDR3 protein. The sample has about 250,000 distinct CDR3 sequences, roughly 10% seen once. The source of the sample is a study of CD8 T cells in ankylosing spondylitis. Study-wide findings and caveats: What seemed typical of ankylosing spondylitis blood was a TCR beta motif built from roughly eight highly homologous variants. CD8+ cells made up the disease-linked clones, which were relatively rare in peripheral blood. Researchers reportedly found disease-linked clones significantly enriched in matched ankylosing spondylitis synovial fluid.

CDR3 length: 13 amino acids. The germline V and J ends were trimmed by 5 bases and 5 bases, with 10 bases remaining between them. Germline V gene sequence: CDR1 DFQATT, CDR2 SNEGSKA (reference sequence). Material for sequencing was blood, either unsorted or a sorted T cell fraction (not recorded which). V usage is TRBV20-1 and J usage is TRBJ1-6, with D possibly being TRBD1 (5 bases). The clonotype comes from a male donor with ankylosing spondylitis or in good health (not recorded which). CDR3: CSAAGLDNSPLHF. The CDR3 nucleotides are TGCAGTGCTGCGGGACTAGATAATTCACCCCTCCACTTT.